These 9 T cell receptor beta chains came from one sample sequenced in a study of tumor-infiltrating lymphocytes in primary liver carcinoma. It was from around 18-30 mg of unsorted bulk tissue that RNA and DNA were co-extracted. Constant-region priming of about 500 ng total RNA yielded TCR beta cDNA. Construction of TCR beta libraries relied on three successive nested multiplex PCR rounds employing slightly modified ARM-PCR. Primers for the first two PCR rounds were TRBV1-TRBV30 forward primers and a C-beta reverse primer (roughly 10 cycles per round). TCRdb itself ran the multiplex PCR reads through MiXCR, one entry per CDR3 protein. The data contain over 100,000 distinct CDR3 sequences, roughly 70% of them singletons. Sequencing used tumor-adjacent normal liver tissue. These receptors all come from a woman aged 55 to 70 with primary liver carcinoma and hepatitis B virus infection.

Notes on this clonotype: The CDR3 does not close with the conserved phenylalanine or tryptophan, likely indicating a read error. The chain carries TRBV12-3 or TRBV12-4 and TRBJ2-1; TRBD2 is a possible D gene (6 bases). CDR3 length: 16 amino acids. Trimming pared 11 bases from V and 11 bases from J, leaving 31 bases between. The DNA for the CDR3 is TGTGCCCGTAGTCAAACCACGACTAGTGTGGTTCGCCAGCAGTTCTTA. Translated: CARSQTTTSVVRQQFL.

A remark on this clonotype: No conserved phenylalanine or tryptophan is present at the end of the CDR3, so a read error is the likely explanation. The chain has TRBV4-1 and TRBJ1-2, with D perhaps matching TRBD1 (6 bases). The CDR3 is 15 amino acids. Germline CDR1 reads MGHRA; CDR2 reads YSYEKL. The CDR3 is CVSSDRTDSNYGYTS. The CDR3 DNA sequence: TGCGTCAGCAGCGACCGGACAGATTCTAACTATGGCTACACCTCC.

As regards this clonotype: At one end the junction does not follow the germline gene, possibly because of a read error. The genes are TRBV5-1 and TRBJ2-6; 8 nucleotides align to TRBD1. The CDR3 sequence is 15 residues long. CDR1 and CDR2 (germline): SGHRS, YFSETQ. CDR3 amino acids: CASSSGGSGANVMTF. The CDR3 bases are TGCGCCAGCAGCTCAGGGGGCTCTGGGGCCAACGTCATGACTTTC.

This clonotype was counted many times. This sequence joins TRBV28 and TRBJ1-1, with a tentative D call TRBD1 (5 bases). Germline-derived CDR1 and CDR2 are MDHEN and SYDVKM. The CDR3 loop spans 15 amino acids. V lost 8 bases and J lost 4, with 20 bases in between. CDR3 DNA sequence: TGTGCCAGCGGGGCGTCGCTCGGCCAGGGCACTGAAGCTTTCTTT. It yields the protein CASGASLGQGTEAFF.

The chain joins TRBV5-6 to TRBJ1-4; D is perhaps TRBD1 (5 bases). The CDR3 sequence is 16 residues long. The V end lost 4 bases, the J end lost 4 bases, and 17 bases lay between the germline ends. CDR1 is SGHDT, CDR2 YYEEEE, per germline. The CDR3 region is CASSRWETVINEKLFF. DNA for the CDR3: TGTGCCAGCAGCCGCTGGGAGACAGTTATTAATGAAAAACTGTTTTTT.

The rearrangement uses TRBV19 and TRBJ2-7; D could derive from TRBD1 or TRBD2 (6 bases each). V lost 9 bases, J lost 0 bases, and 15 bases lay in between. Germline lookup yields CDR1 LNHDA and CDR2 SQIVND (reference sequence). CDR3 length: 14 residues. The CDR3 here is CASRTSRGSYEQYF. CDR3 sequence (DNA): TGTGCCAGCCGAACTAGCAGGGGCTCCTACGAGCAGTACTTC.

CDR3: CASSFLGRAGDTQYF. The CDR3 region has the DNA TGTGCCAGCAGCTTCCTCGGGAGGGCTGGAGATACGCAGTATTTT. The V call is TRBV7-2, the J call TRBJ2-3, with 8 positions matching TRBD2. This CDR3 contains 15 residues. V shed 3 bases, J shed 5 bases, and the junction held 7 bases outside the gene matches. Per germline, CDR1 SGHTA and CDR2 FQGNSA.

The chain links TRBV28 to TRBJ1-5; D may be TRBD1 (5 bases). CDR1 MDHEN and CDR2 SYDVKM come from the germline V gene. This CDR3 has 14 amino acids. V dropped 3 bases and J dropped 5 bases, with 11 bases sitting between them. CDR3 loop: CASSFGGSHQPQHF. CDR3 sequence (DNA): TGTGCCAGCAGTTTTGGGGGGAGTCATCAGCCCCAGCATTTT.

Concerning this clonotype itself: At one of its ends the junction is not consistent with the germline gene, which may arise from a read error. This chain links TRBV14 with TRBJ1-6; no clear D. The germline CDR1 and CDR2 sequences are SGHDN and FVKESK. This CDR3 spans 13 amino acids. The CDR3 sequence is CVSTLSSGSPLHF. CDR3 DNA sequence: TGTGTCAGCACCTTATCATCTGGGTCACCCCTCCACTTT.